These T cell receptor beta chains were read from a single sample in a study of blood T cell repertoires in COVID-19. Using immunoSEQ multiplex PCR, the repertoire was profiled, and TCRdb retains in-frame clones only, with some absent. The repertoire has under 300,000 clones, about 89% of them found once; the top ten carry approximately 9%. Sequenced input: PBMCs or T cells enriched from blood (not recorded which). These receptors were collected from a man aged 40-50 years who had recovered from COVID-19. Each CDR3 is given with its conserved first and last residue. D genes are given only for firm matches. Rows give clone size only sometimes, using once, few, many, or a class for an expanded clone.

. 16 TRBJ2-1 TRBD2 TRBV4-3 TGCGCCAGCAGCCAAGGGAGAGCGGGAGGGCCTCATGAGCAGTTCTTC CASSQGRAGGPHEQFF
. 18 TRBJ2-6 . TRBV11-2 TGTGCCAGCAGAAAGTGGGGCAGGAGTCCTTCTGGGGCCAACGTCCTGACTTTC CASRKWGRSPSGANVLTF
. 13 TRBJ2-1 TRBD2 TRBV9 TGTGCCAGCAGCCTCGGGACTAGCTACGAGCAGTTCTTC CASSLGTSYEQFF
. 18 TRBJ2-5 TRBD2 TRBV7-2 TGTGCCAGCAGCTTAGAATATCCGGCTAGCGGGAGTGCAAAGACCCAGTACTTC CASSLEYPASGSAKTQYF
. 15 TRBJ2-1 TRBD1 TRBV27 TGTGCCAGCAGTTCGGGACAGGGGGCTCACAATGAGCAGTTCTTC CASSSGQGAHNEQFF
many 17 TRBJ2-1 . TRBV7-9 TGTGCCAGCAGCTTAGACCTGGGGGCGACCCACTACAATGAGCAGTTCTTC CASSLDLGATHYNEQFF
once 13 TRBJ2-7 . TRBV7-7 TGTGCCAGCAGCTTAGGGGAGTCCTACGAGCAGTACTTC CASSLGESYEQYF
. 15 TRBJ1-2 TRBD1 TRBV5-6 TGTGCCAGCAGCTTGTCCGACAGGGAAATCTATGGCTACACCTTC CASSLSDREIYGYTF
. 13 TRBJ2-7 . TRBV7-2 TGTGCCAGCAGCTTAGAACAATCCTACGAGCAGTACTTC CASSLEQSYEQYF
. 14 TRBJ1-2 . TRBV19 TGTGCCAGTATTTCCGGGGGACGGAACTATGGCTACACCTTC CASISGGRNYGYTF
once 16 TRBJ1-2 TRBD1 TRBV7-9 TGTGCCAGCAGCTTAGGCTTGGGACAGGGGTTTGTTGGCTACACCTTC CASSLGLGQGFVGYTF
. 15 TRBJ2-7 TRBD2 TRBV7-8 TGTGCCAGCAGCTCCTCGGGACTAGCGCAATACGAGCAGTACTTC CASSSSGLAQYEQYF
. 18 TRBJ1-1 . TRBV5-6 TGTGCCAGCAGCCCCCAGGGTTGGGTGCCAAATATGAACACTGAAGCTTTCTTT CASSPQGWVPNMNTEAFF
. 12 TRBJ2-1 TRBD2 TRBV12-3/TRBV12-4 TGTGCCAGCAGGACTAGCGGCAATGAGCAGTTCTTC CASRTSGNEQFF
. 16 TRBJ2-4 . TRBV2 TGTGCCAGGGGATTTGGGGGCGGGAGAGGTGCAGGGGTTCAGTACTTC CARGFGGGRGAGVQYF
. 15 TRBJ1-5 . TRBV18 TGTGCCAGCTCACCGGACAGTATACTGGGTCAGCCCCAGCATTTT CASSPDSILGQPQHF
. 17 TRBJ2-3 . TRBV7-3 TGTGCCAGCAGCTTCGTGGGTGGGGCGGCTCGTGGAGATACGCAGTATTTT CASSFVGGAARGDTQYF
. 15 TRBJ1-2 . TRBV4-3 TGCGCCAGCAGCCAAGGTGGGGCACTTGACTATGGCTACACCTTC CASSQGGALDYGYTF
. 12 TRBJ2-1 . TRBV5-6 TGTGCCAGCAGCTTCGGGCAGGGTGAGCAGTTCTTC CASSFGQGEQFF
. 15 TRBJ2-1 . TRBV19 TGTGCCAGTAGTATAGAAGCAGGGGATCGGAATGAGCAGTTCTTC CASSIEAGDRNEQFF
. 15 TRBJ1-4 . TRBV5-5 TGTGCCAGCAGCCCGGTGACAATACAGAGTGAAAAACTGTTTTTT CASSPVTIQSEKLFF
. 15 TRBJ1-6 . TRBV7-8 TGTGCCAGCAGGGAGGGTGACACTTTAAGATCACCCCTCCACTTT CASREGDTLRSPLHF
. 14 TRBJ2-7 TRBD2 TRBV5-1 TGCGCCAGCAGCCGCGGGGGGGGAGGACACGAGCAGTACTTC CASSRGGGGHEQYF
. 16 TRBJ1-2 . TRBV18 TGTGCCAGCTCACCACCTAGACAGCGTCAAACCTATGGCTACACCTTC CASSPPRQRQTYGYTF
. 18 TRBJ2-5 TRBD2 TRBV7-2 TGTGCCAGCAGCCTTATTAGACTAGCGGGATGGGGGCGGGAGACCCAGTACTTC CASSLIRLAGWGRETQYF
. 15 TRBJ1-5 . TRBV5-8 TGTGCCAGCAGCTTACGCGTTTCGGGGGATCAGCCCCAGCATTTT CASSLRVSGDQPQHF
. 14 TRBJ2-7 TRBD1 TRBV19 TGTGCCAGTAGTGAACAAGACAGGGTCTACGAGCAGTACTTC CASSEQDRVYEQYF
. 16 TRBJ1-1 TRBD1 TRBV28 TGTGCCAGCAGCCCTATGACAGGGGGCTCGGGCACTGAAGCTTTCTTT CASSPMTGGSGTEAFF
. 15 TRBJ1-5 . TRBV6-1 TGTGCCAGCAGTGAATGGGGACGGGAGAATCAGCCCCAGCATTTT CASSEWGRENQPQHF
. 14 TRBJ1-2 . TRBV2 TGTGCCAGCAGTGAAACAGGGTTGGGCTATGGCTACACCTTC CASSETGLGYGYTF
. 15 TRBJ2-7 . TRBV9 TGTGCCAGCAGCGTAGATTCACAGGGAAACTACGAGCAGTACTTC CASSVDSQGNYEQYF
. 13 TRBJ1-1 . TRBV18 TGTGCCAGCTCACCCCCGGGGGGCGGAGAAGCTTTCTTT CASSPPGGGEAFF
. 17 TRBJ2-1 TRBD2 TRBV11-3 TGTGCCAGCAGCCCCAGATCCCTAGCGGGGGTGAACAATGAGCAGTTCTTC CASSPRSLAGVNNEQFF
. 15 TRBJ1-6 . TRBV25-1 TGTGCCAGCAGTGAATATTCATCAGGGGATTCACCCCTCCACTTT CASSEYSSGDSPLHF
. 14 TRBJ1-5 . TRBV27 TGTGCCAGCAGTTTATTTGACGGGAATCAGCCCCAGCATTTT CASSLFDGNQPQHF
. 15 TRBJ2-1 TRBD1 TRBV4-1 TGCGCCAGCAGCCATGTAGGACAGGGATACAATGAGCAGTTCTTC CASSHVGQGYNEQFF
. 14 TRBJ1-4 TRBD1 TRBV19 TGTGCCAGCTACGGCCCAGGGGGAAGTGAAAAACTGTTTTTT CASYGPGGSEKLFF
. 15 TRBJ2-1 . TRBV10-3 TGTGCCAGCGGCGATCAAGTCCGACCCAACAATGAGCAGTTCTTC CASGDQVRPNNEQFF
. 14 TRBJ2-7 TRBD1 TRBV4-2 TGTGCCAGCAGCCAATGGGACAGGACCTACGAGCAGTACTTC CASSQWDRTYEQYF
. 12 TRBJ1-1 . TRBV2 TGTGCCAGCCAACAGGGTGACACTGAAGCTTTCTTT CASQQGDTEAFF
few 16 TRBJ2-7 TRBD1 TRBV7-8 TGTGCCAGCAGCCCATCGATCGGACAGGGGATCTACGAGCAGTACTTC CASSPSIGQGIYEQYF
. 14 TRBJ2-2 . TRBV5-1 TGCGCCAGCAGCTTGGCCACGAACACCGGGGAGCTGTTTTTT CASSLATNTGELFF
. 13 TRBJ2-2 . TRBV5-1 TGCGCCAGCAGCGAACTATCCACCGGGGAGCTGTTTTTT CASSELSTGELFF
. 15 TRBJ2-5 . TRBV29-1 TGCAGCGTTGAAGTGCGGCCAGCGCCCCAAGAGACCCAGTACTTC CSVEVRPAPQETQYF
. 15 TRBJ1-1 . TRBV2 TGTGCCAGCAGTGAAAGGGGCTTTACTAACACTGAAGCTTTCTTT CASSERGFTNTEAFF
. 14 TRBJ2-1 . TRBV24-1 TGTGCCACCGCCGATCGGGGAAAGTACAATGAGCAGTTCTTC CATADRGKYNEQFF
. 18 TRBJ2-3 TRBD2 TRBV5-4 TGTGCCAGCAGCCTTACTAGCGGGAGGGCCACATACACAGATACGCAGTATTTT CASSLTSGRATYTDTQYF
. 17 TRBJ2-1 TRBD2 TRBV28 TGTGCCAGCAGTTTCGGGGGACTAGCGGGAGGTCGGAGTGAGCAGTTCTTC CASSFGGLAGGRSEQFF
. 16 TRBJ2-1 TRBD2 TRBV2 TGTGCCAGCAGTTGGCTAGCGGGAGGAGTAGATAATGAGCAGTTCTTC CASSWLAGGVDNEQFF
few 15 TRBJ2-1 . TRBV9 TGTGCCAGCAGTGTCGACCGGAGCTCCTACAATGAGCAGTTCTTC CASSVDRSSYNEQFF
. 17 TRBJ1-3 TRBD1 TRBV28 TGTGCCAGCAGTTGGCCCCGGGACAGCCTCTCTGGAAACACCATATATTTT CASSWPRDSLSGNTIYF
. 18 TRBJ1-5 . TRBV6-1 TGTGCCAGCAGTGAACGGAGACAGCATCAAGCCCCCAATCAGCCCCAGCATTTT CASSERRQHQAPNQPQHF
. 15 TRBJ2-7 TRBD1 TRBV25-1 TGTGCCAGCAGCCAGACCTTGGGACAGGGGTACGAGCAGTACTTC CASSQTLGQGYEQYF
. 13 TRBJ1-1 . TRBV19 TGTGCCAGTAGAGACAGAATGAACACTGAAGCTTTCTTT CASRDRMNTEAFF